The sequence of this T cell receptor beta chain was determined in a study of immune evolution from preneoplasia to lung adenocarcinoma. CDR3 length equals 15 residues. V shed 6 bases and J 0 bases; nucleotides not matched to a gene: 5. The germline gives CDR1 WNHNN, CDR2 SYGVQD (reference sequence). Only in-frame clones appear in the TCRdb table, and some are missing; sequencing was by immunoSEQ multiplex PCR. The sample shows 6,000 or so clones, roughly three quarters of them seen only once. This chain uses TRBV10-1 with TRBJ2-1, with 7 bases fitting TRBD1. Specimen: FFPE minimally invasive lung adenocarcinoma tissue. This receptor was identified in a person between 70 and 80 years old with lung adenocarcinoma. The CDR3 is CASSSGGSSYNEQFF. CDR3 DNA sequence: TGCGCCAGCAGCTCAGGGGGAAGCTCCTACAATGAGCAGTTCTTC.